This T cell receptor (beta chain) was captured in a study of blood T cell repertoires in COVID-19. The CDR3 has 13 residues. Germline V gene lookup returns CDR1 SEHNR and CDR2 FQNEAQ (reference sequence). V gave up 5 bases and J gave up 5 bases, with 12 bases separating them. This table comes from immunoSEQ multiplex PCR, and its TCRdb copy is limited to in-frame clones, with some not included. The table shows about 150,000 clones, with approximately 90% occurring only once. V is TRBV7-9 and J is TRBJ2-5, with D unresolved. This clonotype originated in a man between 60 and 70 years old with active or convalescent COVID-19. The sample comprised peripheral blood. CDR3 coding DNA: TGTGCCAGCAGCCTAACTCCGAGCGAGACCCAGTACTTC. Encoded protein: CASSLTPSETQYF.